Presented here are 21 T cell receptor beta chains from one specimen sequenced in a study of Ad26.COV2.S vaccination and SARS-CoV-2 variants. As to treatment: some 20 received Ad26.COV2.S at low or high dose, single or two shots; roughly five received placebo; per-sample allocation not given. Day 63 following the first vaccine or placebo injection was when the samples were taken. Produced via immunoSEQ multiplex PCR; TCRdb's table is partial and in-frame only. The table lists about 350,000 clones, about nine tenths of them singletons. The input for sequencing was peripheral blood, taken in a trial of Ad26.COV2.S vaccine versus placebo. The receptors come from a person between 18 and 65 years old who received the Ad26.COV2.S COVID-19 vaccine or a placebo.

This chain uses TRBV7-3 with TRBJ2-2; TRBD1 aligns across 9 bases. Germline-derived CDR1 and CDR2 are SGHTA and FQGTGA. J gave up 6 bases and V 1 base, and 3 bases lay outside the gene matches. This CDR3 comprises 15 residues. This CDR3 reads CASSLNRGLPGELFF. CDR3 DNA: TGTGCCAGCAGCTTAAACAGGGGGCTTCCCGGGGAGCTGTTTTTT.

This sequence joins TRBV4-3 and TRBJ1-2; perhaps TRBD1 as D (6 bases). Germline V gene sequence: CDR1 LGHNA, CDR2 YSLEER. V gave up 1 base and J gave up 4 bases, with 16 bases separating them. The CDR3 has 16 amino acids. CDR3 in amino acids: CASSQVWDTSFYGYTF. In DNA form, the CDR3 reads TGCGCCAGCAGCCAAGTCTGGGACACCAGTTTCTATGGCTACACCTTC.

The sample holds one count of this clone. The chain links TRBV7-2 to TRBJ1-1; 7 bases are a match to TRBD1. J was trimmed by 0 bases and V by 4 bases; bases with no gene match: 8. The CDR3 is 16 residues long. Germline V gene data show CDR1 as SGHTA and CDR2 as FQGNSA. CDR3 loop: CASSSGQTSMNTEAFF. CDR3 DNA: TGTGCCAGCAGCTCGGGACAGACTTCCATGAACACTGAAGCTTTCTTT.

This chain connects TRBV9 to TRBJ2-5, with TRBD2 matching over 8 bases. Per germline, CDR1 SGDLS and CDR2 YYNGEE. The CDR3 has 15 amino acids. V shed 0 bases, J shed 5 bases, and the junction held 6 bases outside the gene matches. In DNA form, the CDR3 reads TGTGCCAGCAGCGTAGCGGGGGGGCCGGGCGAGACCCAGTACTTC. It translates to CASSVAGGPGETQYF.

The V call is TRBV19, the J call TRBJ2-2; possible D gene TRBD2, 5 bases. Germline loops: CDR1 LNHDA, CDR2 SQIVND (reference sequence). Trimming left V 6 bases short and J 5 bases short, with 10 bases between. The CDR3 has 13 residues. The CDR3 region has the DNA TGTGCCAGTAGCGGAAGCGGAACCGGGGAGCTGTTTTTT. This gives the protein CASSGSGTGELFF. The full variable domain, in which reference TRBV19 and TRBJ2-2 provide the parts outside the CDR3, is DGGITQSPKYLFRKEGQNVTLSCEQNLNHDAMYWYRQDPGQGLRLIYYSQIVNDFQKGDIAEGYSVSREKKESFPLTVTSAQKNPTAFYLCASSGSGTGELFFGEGSRLTVL.

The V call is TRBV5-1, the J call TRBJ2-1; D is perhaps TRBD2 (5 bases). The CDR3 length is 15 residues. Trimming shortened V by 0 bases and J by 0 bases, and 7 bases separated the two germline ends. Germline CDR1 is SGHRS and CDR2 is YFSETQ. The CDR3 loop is CASSLGLASYNEQFF. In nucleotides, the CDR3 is TGCGCCAGCAGCTTGGGGCTAGCCTCCTACAATGAGCAGTTCTTC.

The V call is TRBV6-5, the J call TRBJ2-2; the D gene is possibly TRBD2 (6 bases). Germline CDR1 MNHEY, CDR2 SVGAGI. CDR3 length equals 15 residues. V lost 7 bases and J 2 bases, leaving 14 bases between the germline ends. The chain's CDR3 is CASTPAGSNTGELFF. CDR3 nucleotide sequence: TGTGCCAGCACCCCCGCGGGGTCAAACACCGGGGAGCTGTTTTTT.

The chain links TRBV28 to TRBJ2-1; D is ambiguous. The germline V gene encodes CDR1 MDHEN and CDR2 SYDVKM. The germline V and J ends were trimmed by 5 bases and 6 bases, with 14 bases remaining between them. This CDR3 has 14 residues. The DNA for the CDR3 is TGTGCCAGCAGTCTACCAGCCTTGGTCAATGAGCAGTTCTTC. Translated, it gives CASSLPALVNEQFF.

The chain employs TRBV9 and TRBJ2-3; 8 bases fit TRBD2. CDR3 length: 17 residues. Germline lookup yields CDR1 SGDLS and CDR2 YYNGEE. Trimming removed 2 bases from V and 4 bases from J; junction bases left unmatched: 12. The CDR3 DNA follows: TGTGCCAGCAGCGTTTTTGGAGCGGGAGAGTTGGCAGATACGCAGTATTTT. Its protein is CASSVFGAGELADTQYF.

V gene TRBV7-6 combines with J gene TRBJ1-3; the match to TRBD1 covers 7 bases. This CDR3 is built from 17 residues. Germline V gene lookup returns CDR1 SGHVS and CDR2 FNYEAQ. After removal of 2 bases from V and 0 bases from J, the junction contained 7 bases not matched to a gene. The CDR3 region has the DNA TGTGCCAGCAGCTTATCTTGGCCAGGGGGCTCTGGAAACACCATATATTTT. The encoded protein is CASSLSWPGGSGNTIYF.

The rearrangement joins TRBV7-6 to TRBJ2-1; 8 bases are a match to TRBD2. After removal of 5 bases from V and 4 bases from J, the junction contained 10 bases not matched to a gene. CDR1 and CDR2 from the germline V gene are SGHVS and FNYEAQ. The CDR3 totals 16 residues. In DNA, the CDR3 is TGTGCCAGCAGCCTAACAACGGGGGGGCTTTACAATGAGCAGTTCTTC. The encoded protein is CASSLTTGGLYNEQFF.

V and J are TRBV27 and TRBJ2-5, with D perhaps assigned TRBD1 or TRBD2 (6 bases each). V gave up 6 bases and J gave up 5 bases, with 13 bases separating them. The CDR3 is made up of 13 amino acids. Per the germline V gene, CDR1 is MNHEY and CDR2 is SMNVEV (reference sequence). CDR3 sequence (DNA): TGTGCCAGCAGCAGGGGACTGTTGGAGACCCAGTACTTC. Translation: CASSRGLLETQYF.

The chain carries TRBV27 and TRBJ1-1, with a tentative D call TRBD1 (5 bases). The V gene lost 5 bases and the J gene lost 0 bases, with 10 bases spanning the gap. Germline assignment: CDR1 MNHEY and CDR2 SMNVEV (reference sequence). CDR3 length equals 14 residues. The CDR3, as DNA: TGTGCCAGCAGTCCCGGGACTGTGAACACTGAAGCTTTCTTT. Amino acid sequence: CASSPGTVNTEAFF.

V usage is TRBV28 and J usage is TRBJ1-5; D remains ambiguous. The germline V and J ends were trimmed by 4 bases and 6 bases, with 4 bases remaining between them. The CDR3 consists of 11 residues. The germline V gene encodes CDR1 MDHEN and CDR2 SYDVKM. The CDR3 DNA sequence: TGTGCCAGCAGTTCCCTTCAGCCCCAGCATTTT. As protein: CASSSLQPQHF.

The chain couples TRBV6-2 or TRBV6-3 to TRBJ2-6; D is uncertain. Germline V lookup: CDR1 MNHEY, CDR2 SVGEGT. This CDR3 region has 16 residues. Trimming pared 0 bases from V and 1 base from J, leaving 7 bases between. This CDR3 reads CASSYSWGSGANVLTF. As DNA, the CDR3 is TGTGCCAGCAGTTACTCGTGGGGTTCTGGGGCCAACGTCCTGACTTTC.

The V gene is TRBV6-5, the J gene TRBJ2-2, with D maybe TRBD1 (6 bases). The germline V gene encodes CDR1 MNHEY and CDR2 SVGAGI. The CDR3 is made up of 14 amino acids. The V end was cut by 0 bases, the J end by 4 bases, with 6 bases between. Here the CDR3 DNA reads TGTGCCAGCAGTTACTCGGACAGCACCGGGGAGCTGTTTTTT. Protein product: CASSYSDSTGELFF.

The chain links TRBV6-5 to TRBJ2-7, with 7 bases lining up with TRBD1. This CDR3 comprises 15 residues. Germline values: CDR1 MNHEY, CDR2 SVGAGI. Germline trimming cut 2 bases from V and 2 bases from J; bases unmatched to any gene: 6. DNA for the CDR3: TGTGCCAGCAGTTACGCCAAGGGACAGACCTACGAGCAGTACTTC. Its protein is CASSYAKGQTYEQYF.

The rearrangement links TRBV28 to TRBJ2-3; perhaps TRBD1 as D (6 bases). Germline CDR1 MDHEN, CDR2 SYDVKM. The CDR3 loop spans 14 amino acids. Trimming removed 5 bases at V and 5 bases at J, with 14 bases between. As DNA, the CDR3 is TGTGCCAGCAGTCCTGGGACACTGAAAGATACGCAGTATTTT. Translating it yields CASSPGTLKDTQYF.

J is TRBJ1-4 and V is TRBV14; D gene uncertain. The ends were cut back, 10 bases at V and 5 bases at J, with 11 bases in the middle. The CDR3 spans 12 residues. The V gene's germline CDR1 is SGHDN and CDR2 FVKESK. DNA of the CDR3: TGTGCCACCGCCGGACCGAATGAAAAACTGTTTTTT. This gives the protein CATAGPNEKLFF. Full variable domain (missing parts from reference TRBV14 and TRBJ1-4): EAGVTQFPSHSVIEKGQTVTLRCDPISGHDNLYWYRRVMGKEIKFLLHFVKESKQDESGMPNNRFLAERTGGTYSTLKVQPAELEDSGVYFCATAGPNEKLFFGSGTQLSVL.

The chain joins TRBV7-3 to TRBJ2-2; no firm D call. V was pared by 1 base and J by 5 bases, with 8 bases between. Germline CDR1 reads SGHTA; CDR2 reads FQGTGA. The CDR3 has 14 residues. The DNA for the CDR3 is TGTGCCAGCAGCTTAATGAAGGGAACCGGGGAGCTGTTTTTT. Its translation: CASSLMKGTGELFF. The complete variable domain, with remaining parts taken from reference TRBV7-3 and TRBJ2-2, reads GAGVSQTPSNKVTEKGKYVELRCDPISGHTALYWYRQSLGQGPEFLIYFQGTGAADDSGLPNDRFFAVRPEGSVSTLKIQRTERGDSAVYLCASSLMKGTGELFFGEGSRLTVL.

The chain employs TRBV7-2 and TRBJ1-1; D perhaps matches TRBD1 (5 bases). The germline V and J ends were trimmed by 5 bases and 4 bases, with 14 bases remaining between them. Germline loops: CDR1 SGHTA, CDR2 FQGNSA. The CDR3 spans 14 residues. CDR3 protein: CASSPRPGGTEAFF. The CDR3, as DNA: TGTGCCAGCAGCCCTCGGCCGGGGGGCACTGAAGCTTTCTTT.